This is a list of T cell receptor beta chains from one sample in a study of identical twins. TCRdb redid the calling of the 5' RACE reads with MiXCR, one entry per CDR3 protein. Among 600,000 to 850,000 distinct CDR3 sequences listed, about 20% were seen once. This sample also appeared in a second study, on T cells expressing NK-cell markers.

What was sequenced was PBMCs. The receptors derive from a woman younger than 35 in good health. Both conserved end residues are part of each CDR3. The order of the fields is V gene, clone size, D gene, J gene, CDR3 protein, CDR3 DNA. The D gene is left open where the match is weak. Size is omitted from some rows. Given values are once, few, many or a class for expanded clones.

v_gene: TRBV20-1
abundance: few
d_gene: TRBD2
j_gene: TRBJ2-1
CDR3aa: CSANRLADTSSYNEQFF
CDR3nt: TGCAGTGCCAACCGACTAGCGGATACAAGCTCCTACAATGAGCAGTTCTTC

v_gene: TRBV5-1
abundance: few
d_gene: -
j_gene: TRBJ2-6
CDR3aa: CASSLPFQSGANVLTF
CDR3nt: TGCGCCAGCAGCTTACCATTCCAATCTGGGGCCAACGTCCTGACTTTC

v_gene: TRBV5-1
abundance: -
d_gene: -
j_gene: TRBJ1-6
CDR3aa: CASSLASGDGNSPLHF
CDR3nt: TGCGCCAGCAGCTTGGCTTCGGGGGATGGGAATTCACCCCTCCACTTT

v_gene: TRBV7-3
abundance: few
d_gene: -
j_gene: TRBJ1-1
CDR3aa: CASTEGGANTEAFF
CDR3nt: TGTGCCAGCACCGAGGGCGGTGCGAACACTGAAGCTTTCTTT

v_gene: TRBV7-2
abundance: -
d_gene: TRBD1
j_gene: TRBJ1-5
CDR3aa: CASSLQGFGNQPQHF
CDR3nt: TGTGCCAGCAGCCTACAGGGGTTCGGCAATCAGCCCCAGCATTTT

v_gene: TRBV10-2
abundance: -
d_gene: -
j_gene: TRBJ2-1
CDR3aa: CASSESESSEQFF
CDR3nt: TGCGCCAGCAGTGAGTCCGAGAGTAGCGAGCAGTTCTTC

v_gene: TRBV5-1
abundance: many
d_gene: -
j_gene: TRBJ2-1
CDR3aa: CASSDRGTPYNEQFF
CDR3nt: TGCGCCAGCAGCGACCGAGGGACTCCTTACAATGAGCAGTTCTTC

v_gene: TRBV11-2
abundance: -
d_gene: -
j_gene: TRBJ1-5
CDR3aa: CASSWGRVPNQPQHF
CDR3nt: TGTGCCAGCAGCTGGGGCAGGGTCCCCAATCAGCCCCAGCATTTT

v_gene: TRBV9
abundance: few
d_gene: -
j_gene: TRBJ2-1
CDR3aa: CASSVGGYYSYNEQFF
CDR3nt: TGTGCCAGCAGCGTAGGAGGGTACTACTCCTACAATGAGCAGTTCTTC

v_gene: TRBV15
abundance: many
d_gene: -
j_gene: TRBJ1-5
CDR3aa: CATSREAGSFNQPQHF
CDR3nt: TGTGCCACCAGCAGAGAGGCCGGGTCCTTTAATCAGCCCCAGCATTTT

v_gene: TRBV30
abundance: -
d_gene: -
j_gene: TRBJ2-5
CDR3aa: CAWSVLGNPGETQYF
CDR3nt: TGTGCCTGGAGTGTACTTGGGAACCCAGGGGAGACCCAGTACTTC

v_gene: TRBV11-2
abundance: few
d_gene: -
j_gene: TRBJ2-3
CDR3aa: CASSLEPSLGAQYF
CDR3nt: TGTGCCAGCAGCTTAGAACCCAGCTTGGGAGCGCAGTATTTT

v_gene: TRBV12-3/TRBV12-4
abundance: -
d_gene: -
j_gene: TRBJ1-3
CDR3aa: CASSWSQTLNTIYF
CDR3nt: TGTGCCAGCAGTTGGTCACAGACATTAAACACCATATATTTT

v_gene: TRBV9
abundance: -
d_gene: TRBD2
j_gene: TRBJ2-3
CDR3aa: CASSAELGLAGGMIYTDTQYF
CDR3nt: TGTGCCAGCAGCGCCGAATTGGGACTAGCGGGGGGGATGATCTATACAGATACGCAGTATTTT

v_gene: TRBV10-3
abundance: few
d_gene: -
j_gene: TRBJ2-6
CDR3aa: CAISLYRSGANVLTF
CDR3nt: TGTGCCATCAGTTTGTACAGGTCTGGGGCCAACGTCCTGACTTTC

v_gene: TRBV11-2
abundance: few
d_gene: -
j_gene: TRBJ1-1
CDR3aa: CASSRDKNTEAFF
CDR3nt: TGTGCCAGCAGCCGCGACAAGAACACTGAAGCTTTCTTT

v_gene: TRBV6-6
abundance: -
d_gene: TRBD2
j_gene: TRBJ2-5
CDR3aa: CASRKRERETQYF
CDR3nt: TGTGCCAGCCGTAAGCGGGAGCGGGAGACCCAGTACTTC

v_gene: TRBV20-1
abundance: few
d_gene: -
j_gene: TRBJ2-5
CDR3aa: CSAVMDRQETQYF
CDR3nt: TGCAGTGCTGTAATGGACAGACAAGAGACCCAGTACTTC

v_gene: TRBV3-1
abundance: -
d_gene: -
j_gene: TRBJ2-1
CDR3aa: CASSPRVSGNEQFF
CDR3nt: TGTGCCAGCAGCCCCAGGGTTTCGGGAAATGAGCAGTTCTTC

v_gene: TRBV5-8
abundance: few
d_gene: -
j_gene: TRBJ2-7
CDR3aa: CASSLRLIGSYEQYF
CDR3nt: TGTGCCAGCAGCTTGCGGCTTATCGGCTCCTACGAGCAGTACTTC

v_gene: TRBV12-3/TRBV12-4
abundance: -
d_gene: -
j_gene: TRBJ2-5
CDR3aa: CASSLLVSQETQYF
CDR3nt: TGTGCCAGCAGTTTGTTGGTGTCTCAAGAGACCCAGTACTTC

v_gene: TRBV6-1
abundance: -
d_gene: TRBD2
j_gene: TRBJ2-1
CDR3aa: CATRVLAGLYNEQFF
CDR3nt: TGTGCCACAAGAGTTCTAGCGGGACTCTACAATGAGCAGTTCTTC

v_gene: TRBV5-1
abundance: -
d_gene: -
j_gene: TRBJ1-1
CDR3aa: CASSLEERVQAFF
CDR3nt: TGCGCCAGCAGCTTGGAAGAGAGAGTCCAAGCTTTCTTT

v_gene: TRBV3-1
abundance: -
d_gene: -
j_gene: TRBJ2-1
CDR3aa: CASSQDSWSYNEQFF
CDR3nt: TGTGCCAGCAGCCAAGATAGCTGGTCCTACAATGAGCAGTTCTTC

v_gene: TRBV10-3
abundance: -
d_gene: -
j_gene: TRBJ2-1
CDR3aa: CAISGSPLGGQFF
CDR3nt: TGTGCCATCAGTGGAAGTCCTCTTGGGGGGCAGTTCTTC

v_gene: TRBV7-2
abundance: -
d_gene: -
j_gene: TRBJ2-1
CDR3aa: CASSLVGWDNEQFF
CDR3nt: TGTGCCAGCAGCTTAGTGGGTTGGGACAATGAGCAGTTCTTC